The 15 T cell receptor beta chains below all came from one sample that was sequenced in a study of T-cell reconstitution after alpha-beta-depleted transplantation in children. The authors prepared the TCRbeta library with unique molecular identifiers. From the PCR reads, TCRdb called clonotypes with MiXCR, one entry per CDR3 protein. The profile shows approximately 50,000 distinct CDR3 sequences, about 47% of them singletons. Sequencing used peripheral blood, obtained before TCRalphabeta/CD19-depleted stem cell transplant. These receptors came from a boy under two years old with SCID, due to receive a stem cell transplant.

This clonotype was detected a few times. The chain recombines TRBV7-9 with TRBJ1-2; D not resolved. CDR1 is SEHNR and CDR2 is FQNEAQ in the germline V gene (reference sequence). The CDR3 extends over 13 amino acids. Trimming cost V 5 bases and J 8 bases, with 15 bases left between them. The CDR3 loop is CASSLLSPTGYTF. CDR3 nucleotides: TGTGCCAGCAGCCTTCTGAGCCCCACCGGCTACACCTTC.

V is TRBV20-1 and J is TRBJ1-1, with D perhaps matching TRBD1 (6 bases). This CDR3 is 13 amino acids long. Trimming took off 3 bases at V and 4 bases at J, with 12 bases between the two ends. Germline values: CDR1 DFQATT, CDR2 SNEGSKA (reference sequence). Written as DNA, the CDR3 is TGCAGTGCTAGCCGACAGGTGGGCACTGAAGCTTTCTTT. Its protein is CSASRQVGTEAFF.

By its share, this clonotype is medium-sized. CDR3 sequence: CASSPNRDTEAFF. CDR3 DNA sequence: TGTGCCAGCTCCCCCAACAGGGACACTGAAGCTTTCTTT. The chain has TRBV18 and TRBJ1-1, with a possible D match to TRBD1 (6 bases). Trimming took off 6 bases at V and 3 bases at J, with 11 bases between the two ends. CDR1 KGHSH and CDR2 LQKENI come from the germline V gene. The CDR3 spans 13 residues. Complete variable domain (other parts from reference TRBV18 and TRBJ1-1): NAGVMQNPRHLVRRRGQEARLRCSPMKGHSHVYWYRQLPEEGLKFMVYLQKENIIDESGMPKERFSAEFPKEGPSILRIQQVVRGDSAAYFCASSPNRDTEAFFGQGTRLTVV.

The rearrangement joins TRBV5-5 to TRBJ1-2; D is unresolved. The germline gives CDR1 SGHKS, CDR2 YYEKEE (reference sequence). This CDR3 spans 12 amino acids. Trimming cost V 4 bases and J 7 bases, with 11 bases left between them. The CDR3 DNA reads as TGTGCCAGCAGCCCCGACACCTCTGGCTACACCTTC. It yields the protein CASSPDTSGYTF. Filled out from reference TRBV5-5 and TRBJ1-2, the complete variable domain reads DAGVTQSPTHLIKTRGQQVTLRCSPISGHKSVSWYQQVLGQGPQFIFQYYEKEERGRGNFPDRFSARQFPNYSSELNVNALLLGDSALYLCASSPDTSGYTFGSGTRLTVV.

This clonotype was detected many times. The CDR3 DNA follows: TGCGCCAGCGAGCTGGGCGGGAAAGCTTTCTTT. It codes for CASELGGKAFF. The chain combines TRBV5-1 with TRBJ1-1; D not resolved. This CDR3 region has 11 residues. V lost 7 bases to trimming and J lost 9 bases, with 13 bases between them. Looked up from germline, CDR1 is SGHRS and CDR2 is YFSETQ.

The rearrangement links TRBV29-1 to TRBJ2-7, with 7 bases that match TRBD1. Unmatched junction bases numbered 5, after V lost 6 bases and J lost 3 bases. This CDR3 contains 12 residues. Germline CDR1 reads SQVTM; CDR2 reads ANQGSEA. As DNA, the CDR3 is TGCAGCGTGGCCAGACAGGGCTACGAGCAGTACTTC. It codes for CSVARQGYEQYF.

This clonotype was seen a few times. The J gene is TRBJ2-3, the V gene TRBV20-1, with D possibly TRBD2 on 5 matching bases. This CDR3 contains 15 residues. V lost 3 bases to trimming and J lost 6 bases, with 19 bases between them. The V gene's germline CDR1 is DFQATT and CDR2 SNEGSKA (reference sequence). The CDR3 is CSARGRTPRWDTQYF. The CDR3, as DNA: TGCAGTGCTAGGGGCCGGACTCCGAGATGGGATACGCAGTATTTT.

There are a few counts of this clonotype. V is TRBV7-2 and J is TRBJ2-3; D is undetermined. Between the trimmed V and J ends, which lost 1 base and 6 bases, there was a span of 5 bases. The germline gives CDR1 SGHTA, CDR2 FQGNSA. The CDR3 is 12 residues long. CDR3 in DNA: TGTGCCAGCAGCTTAGTTCCTGATACGCAGTATTTT. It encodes CASSLVPDTQYF.

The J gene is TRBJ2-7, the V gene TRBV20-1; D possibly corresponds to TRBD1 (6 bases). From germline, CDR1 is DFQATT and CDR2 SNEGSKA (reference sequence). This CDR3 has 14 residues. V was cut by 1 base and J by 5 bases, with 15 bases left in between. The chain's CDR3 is CSARAYRASHEQYF. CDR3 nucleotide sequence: TGCAGTGCTAGAGCCTACAGGGCGTCCCACGAGCAGTACTTC.

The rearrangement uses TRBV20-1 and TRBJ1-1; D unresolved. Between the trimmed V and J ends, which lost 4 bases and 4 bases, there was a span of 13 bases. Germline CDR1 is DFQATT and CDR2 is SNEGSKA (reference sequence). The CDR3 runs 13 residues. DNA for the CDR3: TGCAGTGCTAACTTTAGGGTTGGCACTGAAGCTTTCTTT. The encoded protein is CSANFRVGTEAFF.

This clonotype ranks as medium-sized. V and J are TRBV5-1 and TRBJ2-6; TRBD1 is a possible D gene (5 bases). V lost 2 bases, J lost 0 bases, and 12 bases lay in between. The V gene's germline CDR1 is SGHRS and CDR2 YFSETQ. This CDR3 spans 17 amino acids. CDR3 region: CASSLWSTGSGANVLTF. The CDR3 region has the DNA TGCGCCAGCAGCTTATGGTCCACAGGCTCTGGGGCCAACGTCCTGACTTTC.

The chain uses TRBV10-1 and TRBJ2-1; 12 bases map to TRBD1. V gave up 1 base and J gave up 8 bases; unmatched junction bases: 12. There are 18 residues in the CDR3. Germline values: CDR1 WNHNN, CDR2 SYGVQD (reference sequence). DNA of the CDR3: TGCGCCAGCAGTGAGTTTAGGTACCCGGGACAGGGGGCTGATGAGCAGTTCTTC. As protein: CASSEFRYPGQGADEQFF.

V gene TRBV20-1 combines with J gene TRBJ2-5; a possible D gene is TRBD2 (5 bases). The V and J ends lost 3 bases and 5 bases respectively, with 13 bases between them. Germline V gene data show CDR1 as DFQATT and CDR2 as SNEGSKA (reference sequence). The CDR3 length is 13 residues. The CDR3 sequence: CSARGVPEETQYF. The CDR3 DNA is TGCAGTGCTAGGGGAGTCCCAGAGGAGACCCAGTACTTC.

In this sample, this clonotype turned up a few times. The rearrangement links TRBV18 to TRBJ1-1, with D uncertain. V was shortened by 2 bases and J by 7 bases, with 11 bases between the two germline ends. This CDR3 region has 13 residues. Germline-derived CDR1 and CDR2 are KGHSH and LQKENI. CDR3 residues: CASSPGQDGEAFF. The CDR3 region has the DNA TGTGCCAGCTCACCAGGGCAGGACGGTGAAGCTTTCTTT.

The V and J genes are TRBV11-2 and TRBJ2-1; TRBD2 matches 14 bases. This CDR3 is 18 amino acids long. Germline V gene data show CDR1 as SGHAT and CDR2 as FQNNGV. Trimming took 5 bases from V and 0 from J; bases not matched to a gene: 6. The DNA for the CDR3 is TGTGCCAGCAGCCGACTAGCGGGGGGGGCAAACTCCTACAATGAGCAGTTCTTC. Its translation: CASSRLAGGANSYNEQFF.